This is a list of T cell receptor beta chains from one sample in a study of blood T cell repertoires in COVID-19. TCRdb's table, derived via immunoSEQ multiplex PCR, lists solely in-frame clones and lacks some. Of under 200,000 clones in the sample, approximately 90% were seen once. Sequencing was done on a sample of peripheral blood. These receptors all stem from a man aged 18 to 35 with COVID-19, enrolled during active disease. The CDR3 runs from the conserved cysteine through the conserved F or W. D genes are given only for firm matches. Not every row has a clone size; where given, it reads once, few, many or a size class.

v_gene: TRBV6-2/TRBV6-3
len: 14
d_gene: .
abundance: .
j_gene: TRBJ2-2
CDR3aa: CASSYRSGPGELFF
CDR3nt: TGTGCCAGCAGTTACCGGTCTGGGCCCGGGGAGCTGTTTTTT

v_gene: TRBV7-8
len: 15
d_gene: TRBD1
abundance: .
j_gene: TRBJ2-7
CDR3aa: CASSYPQGAPSEQYF
CDR3nt: TGTGCCAGCAGCTACCCACAGGGGGCCCCCAGCGAGCAGTACTTC

v_gene: TRBV7-2
len: 17
d_gene: .
abundance: .
j_gene: TRBJ1-2
CDR3aa: CASSPGGSGVRNYGYTF
CDR3nt: TGTGCCAGCAGCCCAGGCGGGTCGGGGGTTCGGAACTATGGCTACACCTTC

v_gene: TRBV10-1
len: 19
d_gene: TRBD1
abundance: .
j_gene: TRBJ2-7
CDR3aa: CASRAAGTGGFREPYEQYF
CDR3nt: TGCGCCAGCAGAGCCGCCGGGACAGGCGGTTTTCGAGAACCCTACGAGCAGTACTTC

v_gene: TRBV18
len: 14
d_gene: .
abundance: .
j_gene: TRBJ1-2
CDR3aa: CASSPRPGHYGYTF
CDR3nt: TGTGCCAGCTCACCACGGCCAGGGCACTATGGCTACACCTTC

v_gene: TRBV6-5
len: 13
d_gene: .
abundance: .
j_gene: TRBJ1-4
CDR3aa: CASKRHGVEKLFF
CDR3nt: TGTGCCAGCAAACGACACGGGGTGGAAAAACTGTTTTTT

v_gene: TRBV6-5
len: 13
d_gene: .
abundance: .
j_gene: TRBJ1-2
CDR3aa: CASTPAAGYGYTF
CDR3nt: TGTGCCAGCACCCCTGCCGCAGGCTATGGCTACACCTTC

v_gene: TRBV5-4
len: 17
d_gene: TRBD1
abundance: few
j_gene: TRBJ1-2
CDR3aa: CASSPPGDRGILYGYTF
CDR3nt: TGTGCCAGCAGCCCTCCGGGGGACAGGGGGATACTCTATGGCTACACCTTC

v_gene: TRBV27
len: 13
d_gene: TRBD1
abundance: once
j_gene: TRBJ2-7
CDR3aa: CASRSTGLGEQYF
CDR3nt: TGTGCCAGCAGGTCGACAGGGTTGGGAGAGCAGTACTTC

v_gene: TRBV6-5
len: 15
d_gene: .
abundance: .
j_gene: TRBJ2-3
CDR3aa: CASSLWGEGTDTQYF
CDR3nt: TGTGCCAGCAGTTTATGGGGGGAGGGCACAGATACGCAGTATTTT

v_gene: TRBV28
len: 14
d_gene: .
abundance: .
j_gene: TRBJ1-2
CDR3aa: CASSPPGGYYGYTF
CDR3nt: TGTGCCAGCAGCCCCCCGGGAGGGTACTATGGCTACACCTTC

v_gene: TRBV27
len: 16
d_gene: TRBD1
abundance: .
j_gene: TRBJ1-2
CDR3aa: CASSPRTDRSNYGYTF
CDR3nt: TGTGCCAGCAGTCCCCGAACGGACAGGTCTAACTATGGCTACACCTTC

v_gene: TRBV6-5
len: 15
d_gene: TRBD1
abundance: .
j_gene: TRBJ1-4
CDR3aa: CASSRQGGINEKLFF
CDR3nt: TGTGCCAGCAGTAGACAGGGTGGTATTAATGAAAAACTGTTTTTT

v_gene: TRBV2
len: 16
d_gene: .
abundance: .
j_gene: TRBJ1-5
CDR3aa: CASSDPPGRGNQPQHF
CDR3nt: TGTGCCAGCAGTGATCCCCCCGGACGGGGTAATCAGCCCCAGCATTTT

v_gene: TRBV9
len: 13
d_gene: .
abundance: .
j_gene: TRBJ1-2
CDR3aa: CASSVESGYGYTF
CDR3nt: TGTGCCAGCAGCGTAGAAAGCGGGTATGGCTACACCTTC

v_gene: TRBV18
len: 13
d_gene: .
abundance: few
j_gene: TRBJ2-5
CDR3aa: CASSPPQVETQYF
CDR3nt: TGTGCCAGCTCACCACCGCAGGTGGAGACCCAGTACTTC

v_gene: TRBV13
len: 13
d_gene: .
abundance: .
j_gene: TRBJ1-1
CDR3aa: CASSLPSGNEAFF
CDR3nt: TGTGCCAGCAGCTTACCTTCGGGAAATGAAGCTTTCTTT

v_gene: TRBV5-4
len: 14
d_gene: TRBD1
abundance: .
j_gene: TRBJ1-4
CDR3aa: CASSHDRANEKLFF
CDR3nt: TGTGCCAGCAGCCATGACAGGGCAAATGAAAAACTGTTTTTT

v_gene: TRBV3-1/TRBV3-2
len: 15
d_gene: TRBD1
abundance: few
j_gene: TRBJ1-4
CDR3aa: CASSQETGGNEKLLF
CDR3nt: TGTGCCAGCAGCCAAGAGACAGGGGGAAATGAAAAACTGCTTTTT

v_gene: TRBV5-1
len: 16
d_gene: TRBD2
abundance: .
j_gene: TRBJ2-2
CDR3aa: CASSRGLAGSTGELFF
CDR3nt: TGCGCCAGCAGCCGGGGACTAGCGGGATCTACCGGGGAGCTGTTTTTT

v_gene: TRBV10-1
len: 13
d_gene: TRBD1
abundance: .
j_gene: TRBJ2-7
CDR3aa: CATWGDRGYEQYF
CDR3nt: TGCGCCACTTGGGGGGACAGGGGCTACGAGCAGTACTTC

v_gene: TRBV28
len: 15
d_gene: TRBD2
abundance: once
j_gene: TRBJ2-7
CDR3aa: CASRSGLAPPYEQYF
CDR3nt: TGTGCCAGCAGGTCGGGACTAGCCCCACCCTACGAGCAGTACTTC

v_gene: TRBV7-9
len: 17
d_gene: TRBD2
abundance: .
j_gene: TRBJ2-1
CDR3aa: CASSLAYGREAYNEQFF
CDR3nt: TGTGCCAGCAGCTTAGCTTATGGGCGGGAGGCCTACAATGAGCAGTTCTTC

v_gene: TRBV28
len: 15
d_gene: TRBD2
abundance: .
j_gene: TRBJ2-5
CDR3aa: CASSAPGGDQETQYF
CDR3nt: TGTGCCAGCAGTGCCCCGGGGGGGGACCAAGAGACCCAGTACTTC

v_gene: TRBV10-3
len: 15
d_gene: TRBD2
abundance: .
j_gene: TRBJ2-2
CDR3aa: CAISEGRAGVGELFF
CDR3nt: TGTGCCATCAGTGAAGGGAGAGCGGGAGTCGGGGAGCTGTTTTTT

v_gene: TRBV9
len: 16
d_gene: TRBD1
abundance: .
j_gene: TRBJ1-3
CDR3aa: CASSPRTGGSADTIYF
CDR3nt: TGTGCCAGCAGCCCTCGGACAGGGGGCTCCGCAGACACCATATATTTT

v_gene: TRBV5-5
len: 12
d_gene: .
abundance: .
j_gene: TRBJ2-7
CDR3aa: CASSFPGDEQYF
CDR3nt: TGTGCCAGCAGCTTTCCCGGGGACGAGCAGTACTTC